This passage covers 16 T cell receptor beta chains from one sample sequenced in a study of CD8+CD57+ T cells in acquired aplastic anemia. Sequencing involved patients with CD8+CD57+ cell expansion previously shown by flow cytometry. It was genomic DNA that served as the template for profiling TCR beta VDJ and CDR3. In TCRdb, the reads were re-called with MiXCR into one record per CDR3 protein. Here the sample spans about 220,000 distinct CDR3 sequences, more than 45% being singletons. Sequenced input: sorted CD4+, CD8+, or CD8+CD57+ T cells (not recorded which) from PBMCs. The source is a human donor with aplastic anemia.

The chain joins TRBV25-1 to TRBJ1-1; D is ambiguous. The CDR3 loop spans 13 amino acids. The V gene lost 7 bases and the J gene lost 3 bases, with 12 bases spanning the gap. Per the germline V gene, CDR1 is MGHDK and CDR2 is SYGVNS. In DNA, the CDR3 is TGTGCCAGCAAACTCCTCCCGGACACTGAAGCTTTCTTT. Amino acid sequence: CASKLLPDTEAFF.

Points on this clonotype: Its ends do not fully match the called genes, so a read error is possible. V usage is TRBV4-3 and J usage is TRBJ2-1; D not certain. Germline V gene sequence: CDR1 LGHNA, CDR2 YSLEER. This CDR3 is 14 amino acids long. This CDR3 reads CASSQVATYTEQFF. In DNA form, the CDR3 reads TGCGCCAGCAGCCAAGTGGCCACCTACACTGAGCAGTTCTTC.

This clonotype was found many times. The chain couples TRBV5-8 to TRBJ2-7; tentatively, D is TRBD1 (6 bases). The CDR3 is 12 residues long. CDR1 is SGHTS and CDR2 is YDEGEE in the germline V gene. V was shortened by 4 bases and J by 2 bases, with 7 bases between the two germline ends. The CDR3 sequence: CASSGGPYEQYF. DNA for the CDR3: TGTGCCAGCAGCGGGGGCCCCTACGAGCAGTACTTC.

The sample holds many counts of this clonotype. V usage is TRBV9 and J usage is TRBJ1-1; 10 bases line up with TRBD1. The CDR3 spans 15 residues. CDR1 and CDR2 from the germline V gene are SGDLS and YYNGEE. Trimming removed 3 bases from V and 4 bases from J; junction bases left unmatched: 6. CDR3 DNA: TGTGCCAGCAGCGAAGGGACAGGGGTGATCACTGAAGCTTTCTTT. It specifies CASSEGTGVITEAFF.

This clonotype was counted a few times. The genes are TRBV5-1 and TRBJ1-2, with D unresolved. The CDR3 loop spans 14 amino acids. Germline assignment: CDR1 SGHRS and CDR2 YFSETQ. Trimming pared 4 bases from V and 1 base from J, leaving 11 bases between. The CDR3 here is CASSRAVVNYGYTF. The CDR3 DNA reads TGCGCCAGCAGCCGGGCAGTCGTTAACTATGGCTACACCTTC.

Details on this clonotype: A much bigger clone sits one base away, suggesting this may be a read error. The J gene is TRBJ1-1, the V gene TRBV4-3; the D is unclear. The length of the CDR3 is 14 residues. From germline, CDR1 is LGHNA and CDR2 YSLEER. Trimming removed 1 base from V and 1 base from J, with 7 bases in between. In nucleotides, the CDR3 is TGCGCCAGCAGCCAAGGTGTGGCGAACACTGAAGCTTTCTTT. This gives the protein CASSQGVANTEAFF.

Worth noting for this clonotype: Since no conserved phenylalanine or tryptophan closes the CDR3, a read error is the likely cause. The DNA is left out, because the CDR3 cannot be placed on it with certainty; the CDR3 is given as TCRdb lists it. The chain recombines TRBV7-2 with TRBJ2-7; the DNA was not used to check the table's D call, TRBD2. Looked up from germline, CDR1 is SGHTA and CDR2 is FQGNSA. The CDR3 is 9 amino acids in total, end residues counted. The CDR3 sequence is CASSFRLAG.

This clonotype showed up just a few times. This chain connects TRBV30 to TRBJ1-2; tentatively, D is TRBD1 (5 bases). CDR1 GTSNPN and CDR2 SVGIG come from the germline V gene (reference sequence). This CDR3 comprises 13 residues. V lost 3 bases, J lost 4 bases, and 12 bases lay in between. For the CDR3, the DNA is TGTGCCTGGAGCTCCTCGGGGCTCTATGGCTACACCTTC. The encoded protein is CAWSSSGLYGYTF.

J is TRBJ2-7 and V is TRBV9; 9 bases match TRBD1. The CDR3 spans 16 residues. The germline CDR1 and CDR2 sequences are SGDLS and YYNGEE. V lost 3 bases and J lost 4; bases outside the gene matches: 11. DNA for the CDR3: TGTGCCAGCAGCGCTTTCACCCCTGGACAGGGGTACGAGCAGTACTTC. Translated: CASSAFTPGQGYEQYF.

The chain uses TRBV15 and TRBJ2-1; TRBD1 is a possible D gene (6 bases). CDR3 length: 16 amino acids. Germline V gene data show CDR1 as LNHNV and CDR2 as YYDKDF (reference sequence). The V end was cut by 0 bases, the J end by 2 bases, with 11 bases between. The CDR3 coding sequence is TGTGCCACCAGCAGAGATGTGTACAGGGCCTACAATGAGCAGTTCTTC. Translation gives CATSRDVYRAYNEQFF.

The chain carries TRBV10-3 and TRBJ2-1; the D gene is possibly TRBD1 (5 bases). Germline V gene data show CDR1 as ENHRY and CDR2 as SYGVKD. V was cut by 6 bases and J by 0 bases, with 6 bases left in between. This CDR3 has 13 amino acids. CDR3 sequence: CAISDSSYNEQFF. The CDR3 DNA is TGTGCCATCAGCGACAGCTCCTACAATGAGCAGTTCTTC.

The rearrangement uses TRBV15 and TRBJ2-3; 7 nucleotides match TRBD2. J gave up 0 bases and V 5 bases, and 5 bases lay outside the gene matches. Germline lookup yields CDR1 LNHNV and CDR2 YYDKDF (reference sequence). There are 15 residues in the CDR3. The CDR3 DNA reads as TGTGCCACCAGCGGCCGGGAGGCTAGCACAGATACGCAGTATTTT. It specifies CATSGREASTDTQYF.

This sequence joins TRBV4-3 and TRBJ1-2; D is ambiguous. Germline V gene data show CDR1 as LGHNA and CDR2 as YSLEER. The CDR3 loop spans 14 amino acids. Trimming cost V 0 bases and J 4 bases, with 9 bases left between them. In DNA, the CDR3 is TGCGCCAGCAGCCAAGAAGGTTCTGTCTATGGCTACACCTTC. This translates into CASSQEGSVYGYTF.

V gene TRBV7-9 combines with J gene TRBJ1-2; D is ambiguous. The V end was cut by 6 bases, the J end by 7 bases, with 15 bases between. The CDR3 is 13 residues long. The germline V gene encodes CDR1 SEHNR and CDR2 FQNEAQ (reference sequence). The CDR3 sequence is CASRVSPPGGYTF. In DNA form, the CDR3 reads TGTGCCAGCAGGGTATCCCCACCAGGTGGCTACACCTTC.

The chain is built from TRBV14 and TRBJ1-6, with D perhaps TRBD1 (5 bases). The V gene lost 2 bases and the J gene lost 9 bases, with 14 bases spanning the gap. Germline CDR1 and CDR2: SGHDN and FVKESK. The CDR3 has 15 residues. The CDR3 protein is CASSQWDLSISPLHF. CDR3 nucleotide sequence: TGTGCCAGCAGCCAATGGGACTTATCCATTTCACCCCTCCACTTT.

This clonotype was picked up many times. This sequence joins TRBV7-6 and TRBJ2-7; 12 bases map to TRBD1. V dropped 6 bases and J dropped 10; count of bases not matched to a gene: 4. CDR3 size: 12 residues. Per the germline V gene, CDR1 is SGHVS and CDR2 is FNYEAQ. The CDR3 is CASSRGTGGQYF. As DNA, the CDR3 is TGTGCCAGCAGTCGGGGGACAGGGGGCCAGTACTTC.